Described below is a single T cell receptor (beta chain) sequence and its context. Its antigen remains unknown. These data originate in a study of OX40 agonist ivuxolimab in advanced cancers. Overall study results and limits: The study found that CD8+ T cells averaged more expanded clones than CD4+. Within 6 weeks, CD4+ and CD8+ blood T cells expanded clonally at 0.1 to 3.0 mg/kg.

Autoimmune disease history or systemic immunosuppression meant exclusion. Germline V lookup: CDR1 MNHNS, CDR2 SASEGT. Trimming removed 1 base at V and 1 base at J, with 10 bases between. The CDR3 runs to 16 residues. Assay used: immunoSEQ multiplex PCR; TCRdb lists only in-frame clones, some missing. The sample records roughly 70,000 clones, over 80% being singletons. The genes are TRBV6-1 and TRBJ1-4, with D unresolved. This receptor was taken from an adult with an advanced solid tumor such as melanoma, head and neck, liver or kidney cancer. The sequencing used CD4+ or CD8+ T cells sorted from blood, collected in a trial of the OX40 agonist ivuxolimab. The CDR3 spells CASSEDRQITNEKLFF. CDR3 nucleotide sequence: TGTGCCAGCAGTGAAGACCGCCAGATAACTAATGAAAAACTGTTTTTT.